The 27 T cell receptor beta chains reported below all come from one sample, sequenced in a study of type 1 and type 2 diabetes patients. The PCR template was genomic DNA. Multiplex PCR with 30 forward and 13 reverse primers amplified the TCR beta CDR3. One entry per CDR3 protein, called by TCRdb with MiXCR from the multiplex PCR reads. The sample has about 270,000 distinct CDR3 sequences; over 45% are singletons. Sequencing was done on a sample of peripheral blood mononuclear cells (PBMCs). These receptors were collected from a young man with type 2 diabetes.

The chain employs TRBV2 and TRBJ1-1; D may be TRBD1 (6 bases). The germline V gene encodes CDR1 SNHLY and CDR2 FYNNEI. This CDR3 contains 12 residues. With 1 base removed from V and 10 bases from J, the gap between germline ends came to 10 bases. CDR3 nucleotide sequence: TGTGCCAGCAGTGAAGGAACAGGGAGAGCTTTCTTT. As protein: CASSEGTGRAFF.

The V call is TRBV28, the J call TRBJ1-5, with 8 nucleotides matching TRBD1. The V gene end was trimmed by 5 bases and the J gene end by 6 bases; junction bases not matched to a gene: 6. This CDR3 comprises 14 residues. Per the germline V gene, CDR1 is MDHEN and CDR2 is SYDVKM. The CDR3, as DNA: TGTGCCAGCAGTGGAGGGACAGGAGGTCAGCCCCAGCATTTT. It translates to CASSGGTGGQPQHF.

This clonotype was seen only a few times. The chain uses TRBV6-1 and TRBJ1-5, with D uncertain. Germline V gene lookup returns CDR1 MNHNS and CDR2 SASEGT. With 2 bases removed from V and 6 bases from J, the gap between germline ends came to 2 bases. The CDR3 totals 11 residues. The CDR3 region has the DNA TGTGCCAGCAGTGAACGTCAGCCCCAGCATTTT. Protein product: CASSERQPQHF.

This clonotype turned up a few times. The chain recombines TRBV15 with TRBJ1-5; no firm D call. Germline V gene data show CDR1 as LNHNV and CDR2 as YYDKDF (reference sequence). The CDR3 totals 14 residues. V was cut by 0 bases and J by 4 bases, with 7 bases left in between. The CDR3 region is CATSRDRVNQPQHF. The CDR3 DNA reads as TGTGCCACCAGCAGAGATCGGGTTAATCAGCCCCAGCATTTT.

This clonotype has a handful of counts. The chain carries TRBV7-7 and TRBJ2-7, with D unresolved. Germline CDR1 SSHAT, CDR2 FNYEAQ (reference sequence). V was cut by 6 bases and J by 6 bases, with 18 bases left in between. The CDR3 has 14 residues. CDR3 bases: TGTGCCAGCAGTCCAGCGTACGATAGTGGCGAGCAGTACTTC. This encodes CASSPAYDSGEQYF.

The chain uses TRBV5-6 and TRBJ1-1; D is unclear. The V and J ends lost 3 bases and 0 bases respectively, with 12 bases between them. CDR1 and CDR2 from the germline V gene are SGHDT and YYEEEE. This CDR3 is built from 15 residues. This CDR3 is CASSWVDYLNTEAFF. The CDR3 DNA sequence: TGTGCCAGCAGCTGGGTGGACTACCTGAACACTGAAGCTTTCTTT.

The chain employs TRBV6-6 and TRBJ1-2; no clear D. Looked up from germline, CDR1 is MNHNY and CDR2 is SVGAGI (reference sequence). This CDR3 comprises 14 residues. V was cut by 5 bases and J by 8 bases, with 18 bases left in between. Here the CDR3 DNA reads TGTGCCAGCAGTCCCGGAGGGCACGCGTCGGGCTACACCTTC. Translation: CASSPGGHASGYTF.

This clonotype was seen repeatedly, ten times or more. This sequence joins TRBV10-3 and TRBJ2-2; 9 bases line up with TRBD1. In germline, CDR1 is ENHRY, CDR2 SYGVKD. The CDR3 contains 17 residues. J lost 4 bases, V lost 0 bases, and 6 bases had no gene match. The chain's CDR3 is CAISESGTGTRTGELFF. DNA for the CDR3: TGTGCCATCAGTGAGTCGGGGACAGGGACGCGCACCGGGGAGCTGTTTTTT.

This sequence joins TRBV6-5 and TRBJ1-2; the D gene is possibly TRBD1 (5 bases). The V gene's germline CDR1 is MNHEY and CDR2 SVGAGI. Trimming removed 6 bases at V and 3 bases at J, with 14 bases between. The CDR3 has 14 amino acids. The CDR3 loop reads CASSPRDLDYGYTF. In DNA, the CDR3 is TGTGCCAGCAGCCCCCGGGACTTAGACTATGGCTACACCTTC.

CDR3 in DNA: TGTGCCAGCAGTTCACGGGCAGGGAGCACTGAAGCTTTCTTT. Amino acid sequence: CASSSRAGSTEAFF. The rearrangement joins TRBV6-5 to TRBJ1-1; possible D gene TRBD1, 5 bases. This CDR3 comprises 14 residues. The V end was cut by 4 bases, the J end by 4 bases, with 13 bases between. Germline CDR1 reads MNHEY; CDR2 reads SVGAGI.

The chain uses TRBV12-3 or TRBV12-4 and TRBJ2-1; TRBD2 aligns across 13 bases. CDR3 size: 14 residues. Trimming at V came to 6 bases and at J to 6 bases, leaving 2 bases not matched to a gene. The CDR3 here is CASSRLAGGNEQFF. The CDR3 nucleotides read TGTGCCAGCAGCAGACTAGCGGGAGGCAATGAGCAGTTCTTC.

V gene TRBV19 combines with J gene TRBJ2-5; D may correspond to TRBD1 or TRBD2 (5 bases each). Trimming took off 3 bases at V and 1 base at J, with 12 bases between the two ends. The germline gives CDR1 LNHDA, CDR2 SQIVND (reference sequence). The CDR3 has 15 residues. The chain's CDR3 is CASSMWGAGQETQYF. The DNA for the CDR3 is TGTGCCAGTAGTATGTGGGGCGCGGGCCAAGAGACCCAGTACTTC.

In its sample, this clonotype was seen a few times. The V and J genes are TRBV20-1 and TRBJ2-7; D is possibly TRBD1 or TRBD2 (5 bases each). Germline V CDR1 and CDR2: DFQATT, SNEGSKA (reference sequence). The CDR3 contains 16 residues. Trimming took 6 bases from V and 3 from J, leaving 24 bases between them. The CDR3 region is CSAGSRVRGLHYEQYF. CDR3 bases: TGCAGTGCCGGTAGCAGGGTTCGGGGATTACACTACGAGCAGTACTTC.

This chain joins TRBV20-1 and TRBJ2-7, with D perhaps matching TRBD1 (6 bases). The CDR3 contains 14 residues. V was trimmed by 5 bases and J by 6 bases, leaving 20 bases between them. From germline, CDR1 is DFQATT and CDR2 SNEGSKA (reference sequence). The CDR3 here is CSAHSTGYGPEQYF. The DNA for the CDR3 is TGCAGTGCTCACAGCACAGGGTACGGCCCCGAGCAGTACTTC.

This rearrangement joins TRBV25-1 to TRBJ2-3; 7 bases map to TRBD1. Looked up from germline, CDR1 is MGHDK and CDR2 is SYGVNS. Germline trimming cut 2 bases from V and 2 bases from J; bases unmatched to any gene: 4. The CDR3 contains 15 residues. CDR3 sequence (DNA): TGTGCCAGCAGTGAAGAGGGACAGATCACAGATACGCAGTATTTT. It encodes CASSEEGQITDTQYF.

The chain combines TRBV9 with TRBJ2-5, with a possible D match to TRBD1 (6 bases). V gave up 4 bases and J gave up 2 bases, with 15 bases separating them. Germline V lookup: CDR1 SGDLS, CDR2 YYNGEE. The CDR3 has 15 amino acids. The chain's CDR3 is CASSPTGWGQETQYF. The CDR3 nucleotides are TGTGCCAGCAGCCCAACAGGGTGGGGTCAAGAGACCCAGTACTTC. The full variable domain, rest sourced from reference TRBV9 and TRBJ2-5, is DSGVTQTPKHLITATGQRVTLRCSPRSGDLSVYWYQQSLDQGLQFLIQYYNGEERAKGNILERFSAQQFPDLHSELNLSSLELGDSALYFCASSPTGWGQETQYFGPGTRLLVL.

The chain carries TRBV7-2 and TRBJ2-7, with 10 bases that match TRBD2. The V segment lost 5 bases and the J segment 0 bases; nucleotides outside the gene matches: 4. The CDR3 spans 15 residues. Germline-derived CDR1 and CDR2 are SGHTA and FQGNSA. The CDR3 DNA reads TGTGCCAGCAGCCCTACTAGCGGGGACTCCTACGAGCAGTACTTC. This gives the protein CASSPTSGDSYEQYF.

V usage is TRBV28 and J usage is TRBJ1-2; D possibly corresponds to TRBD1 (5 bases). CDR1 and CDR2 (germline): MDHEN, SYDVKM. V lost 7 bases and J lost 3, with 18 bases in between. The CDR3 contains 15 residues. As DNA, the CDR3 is TGTGCCAGCACCCGAATCGGGGGAAGACACTATGGCTACACCTTC. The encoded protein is CASTRIGGRHYGYTF.

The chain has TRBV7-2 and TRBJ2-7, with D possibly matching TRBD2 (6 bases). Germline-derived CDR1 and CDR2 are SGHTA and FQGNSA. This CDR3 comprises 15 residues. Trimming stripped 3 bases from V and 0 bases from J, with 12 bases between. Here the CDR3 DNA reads TGTGCCAGCAGCTTGTCTGGGGGAGGCTCCTACGAGCAGTACTTC. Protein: CASSLSGGGSYEQYF.

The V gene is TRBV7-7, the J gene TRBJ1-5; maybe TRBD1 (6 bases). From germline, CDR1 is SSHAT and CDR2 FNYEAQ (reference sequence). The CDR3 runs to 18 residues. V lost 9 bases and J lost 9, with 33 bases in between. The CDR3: CASSDLKGGHKKGTPQHF. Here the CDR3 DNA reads TGTGCCAGTTCGGACCTTAAGGGGGGCCATAAAAAGGGGACGCCCCAGCATTTT. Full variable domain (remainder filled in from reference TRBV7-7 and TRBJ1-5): GAGVSQSPRYKVTKRGQDVTLRCDPISSHATLYWYQQALGQGPEFLTYFNYEAQPDKSGLPSDRFSAERPEGSISTLTIQRTEQRDSAMYRCASSDLKGGHKKGTPQHFGDGTRLSIL.

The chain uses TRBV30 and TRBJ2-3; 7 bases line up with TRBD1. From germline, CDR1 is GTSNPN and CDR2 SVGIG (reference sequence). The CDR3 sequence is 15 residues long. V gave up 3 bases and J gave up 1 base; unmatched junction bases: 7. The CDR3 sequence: CAWRPQGTGTDTQYF. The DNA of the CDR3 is TGTGCCTGGAGGCCACAGGGGACCGGCACAGATACGCAGTATTTT. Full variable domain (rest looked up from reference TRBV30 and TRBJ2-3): SQTIHQWPATLVQPVGSPLSLECTVEGTSNPNLYWYRQAAGRGLQLLFYSVGIGQISSEVPQNLSASRPQDRQFILSSKKLLLSDSGFYLCAWRPQGTGTDTQYFGPGTRLTVL.

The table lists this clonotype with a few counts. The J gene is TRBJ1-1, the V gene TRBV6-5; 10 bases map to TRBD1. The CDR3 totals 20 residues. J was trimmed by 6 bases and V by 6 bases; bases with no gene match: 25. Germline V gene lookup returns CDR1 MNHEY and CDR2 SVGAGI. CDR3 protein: CASSYRSDTGTGAKRAEAFF. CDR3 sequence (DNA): TGTGCCAGCAGCTACCGGTCCGATACCGGGACAGGGGCGAAAAGAGCTGAAGCTTTCTTT.

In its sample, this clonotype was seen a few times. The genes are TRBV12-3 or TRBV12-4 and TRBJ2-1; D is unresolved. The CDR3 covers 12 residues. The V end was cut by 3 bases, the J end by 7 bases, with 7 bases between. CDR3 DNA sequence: TGTGCCAGCAGTTTTACCGGGAATGAGCAGTTCTTC. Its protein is CASSFTGNEQFF.

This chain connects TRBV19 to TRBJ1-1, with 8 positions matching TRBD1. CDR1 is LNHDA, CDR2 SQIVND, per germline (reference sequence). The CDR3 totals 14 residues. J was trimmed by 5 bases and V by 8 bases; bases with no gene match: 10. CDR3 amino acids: CASQGAWVTTEAFF. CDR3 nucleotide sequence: TGTGCCAGTCAGGGGGCATGGGTGACGACTGAAGCTTTCTTT.

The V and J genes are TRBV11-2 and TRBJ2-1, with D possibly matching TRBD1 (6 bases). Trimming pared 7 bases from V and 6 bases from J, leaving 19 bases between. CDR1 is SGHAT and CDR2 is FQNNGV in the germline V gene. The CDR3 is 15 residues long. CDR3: CASKGYELGGNEQFF. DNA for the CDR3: TGTGCCAGCAAGGGCTACGAACTAGGGGGCAATGAGCAGTTCTTC.

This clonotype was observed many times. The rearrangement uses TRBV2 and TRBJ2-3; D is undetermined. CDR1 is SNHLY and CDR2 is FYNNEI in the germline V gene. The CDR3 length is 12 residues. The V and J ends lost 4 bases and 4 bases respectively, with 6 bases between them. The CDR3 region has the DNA TGTGCCAGCAGTGGTCGTGCAGATACGCAGTATTTT. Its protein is CASSGRADTQYF.

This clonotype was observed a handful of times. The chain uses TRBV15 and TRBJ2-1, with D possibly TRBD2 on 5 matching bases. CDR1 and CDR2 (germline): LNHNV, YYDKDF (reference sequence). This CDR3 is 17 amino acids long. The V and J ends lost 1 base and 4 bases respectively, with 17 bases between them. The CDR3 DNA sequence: TGTGCCACCAGCAGAGCACCTGGGTCGGGAAGATACAATGAGCAGTTCTTC. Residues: CATSRAPGSGRYNEQFF. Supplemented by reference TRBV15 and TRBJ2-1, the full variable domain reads DAMVIQNPRYQVTQFGKPVTLSCSQTLNHNVMYWYQQKSSQAPKLLFHYYDKDFNNEADTPDNFQSRRPNTSFCFLDIRSPGLGDTAMYLCATSRAPGSGRYNEQFFGPGTRLTVL.